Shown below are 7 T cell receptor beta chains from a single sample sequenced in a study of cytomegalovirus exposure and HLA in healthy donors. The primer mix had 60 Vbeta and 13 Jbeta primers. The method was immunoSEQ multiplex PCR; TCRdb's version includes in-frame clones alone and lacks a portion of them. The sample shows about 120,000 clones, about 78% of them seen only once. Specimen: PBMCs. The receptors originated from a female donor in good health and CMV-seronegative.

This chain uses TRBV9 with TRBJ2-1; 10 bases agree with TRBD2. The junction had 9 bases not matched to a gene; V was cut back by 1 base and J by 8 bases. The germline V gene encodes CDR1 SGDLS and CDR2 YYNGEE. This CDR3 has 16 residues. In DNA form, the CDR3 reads TGTGCCAGCAGCGTATCAGAGCGGGAGGGCTCACATGAGCAGTTCTTC. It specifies CASSVSEREGSHEQFF.

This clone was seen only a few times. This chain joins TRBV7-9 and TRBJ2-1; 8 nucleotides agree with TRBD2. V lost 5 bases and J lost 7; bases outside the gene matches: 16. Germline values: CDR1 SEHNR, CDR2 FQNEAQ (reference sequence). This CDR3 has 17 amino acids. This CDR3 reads CASSDTSGPDPRNEQFF. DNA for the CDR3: TGTGCCAGCAGCGATACTAGCGGTCCTGACCCTAGGAATGAGCAGTTCTTC.

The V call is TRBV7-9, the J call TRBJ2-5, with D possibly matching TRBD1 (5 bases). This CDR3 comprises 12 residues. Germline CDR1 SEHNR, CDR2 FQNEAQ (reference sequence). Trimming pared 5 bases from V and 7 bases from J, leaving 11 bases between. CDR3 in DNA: TGTGCCAGCAGCCACCCCCAGGGGACCCAGTACTTC. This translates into CASSHPQGTQYF.

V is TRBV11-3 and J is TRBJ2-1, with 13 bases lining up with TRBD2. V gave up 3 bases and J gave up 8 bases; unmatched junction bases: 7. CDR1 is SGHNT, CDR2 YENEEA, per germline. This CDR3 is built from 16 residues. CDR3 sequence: CASSFRLAGGVDEQFF. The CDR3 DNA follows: TGTGCCAGCAGCTTCCGACTAGCGGGAGGCGTCGATGAGCAGTTCTTC. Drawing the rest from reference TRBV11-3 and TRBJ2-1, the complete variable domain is EAGVVQSPRYKIIEKKQPVAFWCNPISGHNTLYWYLQNLGQGPELLIRYENEEAVDDSQLPKDRFSAERLKGVDSTLKIQPAELGDSAVYLCASSFRLAGGVDEQFFGPGTRLTVL.

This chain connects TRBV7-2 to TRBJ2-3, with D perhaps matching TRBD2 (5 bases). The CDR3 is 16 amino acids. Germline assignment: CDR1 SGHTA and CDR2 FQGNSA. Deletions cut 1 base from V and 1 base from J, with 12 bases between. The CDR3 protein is CASSLGGGSGTDTQYF. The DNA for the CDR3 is TGTGCCAGCAGCTTAGGGGGTGGGAGTGGCACAGATACGCAGTATTTT.

The CDR3: CASSSNRIGYTF. CDR3 bases: TGTGCCAGCAGTTCAAACAGGATTGGCTACACCTTC. V gene TRBV27 combines with J gene TRBJ1-2; D might be TRBD1 (5 bases). This CDR3 contains 12 residues. Germline loops: CDR1 MNHEY, CDR2 SMNVEV (reference sequence). V lost 4 bases and J 7 bases, leaving 10 bases between the germline ends.

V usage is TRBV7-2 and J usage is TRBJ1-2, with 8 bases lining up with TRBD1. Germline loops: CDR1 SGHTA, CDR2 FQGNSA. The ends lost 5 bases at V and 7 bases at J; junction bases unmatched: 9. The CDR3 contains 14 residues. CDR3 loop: CASSQYYGTGGYTF. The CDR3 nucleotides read TGTGCCAGCAGCCAGTACTATGGGACAGGTGGCTACACCTTC.